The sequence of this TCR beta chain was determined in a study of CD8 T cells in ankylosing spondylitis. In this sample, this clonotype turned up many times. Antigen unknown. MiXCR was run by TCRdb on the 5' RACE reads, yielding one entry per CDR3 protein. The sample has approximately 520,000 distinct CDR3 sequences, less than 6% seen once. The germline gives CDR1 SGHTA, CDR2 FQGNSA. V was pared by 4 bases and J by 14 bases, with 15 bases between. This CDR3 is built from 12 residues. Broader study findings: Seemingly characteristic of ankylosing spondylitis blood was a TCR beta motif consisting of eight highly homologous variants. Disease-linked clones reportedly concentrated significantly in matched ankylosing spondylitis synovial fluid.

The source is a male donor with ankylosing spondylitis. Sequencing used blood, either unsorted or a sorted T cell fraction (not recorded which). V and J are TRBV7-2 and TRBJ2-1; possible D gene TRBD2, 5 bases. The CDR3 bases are TGTGCCAGCAGCTACACTAGGTCCCACGAGTTCTTC. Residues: CASSYTRSHEFF.